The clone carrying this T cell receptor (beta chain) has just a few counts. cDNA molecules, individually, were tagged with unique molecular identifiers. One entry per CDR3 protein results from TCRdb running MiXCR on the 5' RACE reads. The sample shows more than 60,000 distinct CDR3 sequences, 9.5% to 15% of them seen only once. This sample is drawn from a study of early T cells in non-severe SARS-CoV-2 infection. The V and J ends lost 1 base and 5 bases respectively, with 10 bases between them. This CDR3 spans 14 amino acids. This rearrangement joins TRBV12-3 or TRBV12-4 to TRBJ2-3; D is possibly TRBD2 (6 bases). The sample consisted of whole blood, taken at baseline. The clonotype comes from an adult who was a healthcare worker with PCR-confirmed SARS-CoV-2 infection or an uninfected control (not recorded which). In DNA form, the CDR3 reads TGTGCCAGCAGTTTAGGCGGGAAAATAGATACGCAGTATTTT. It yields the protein CASSLGGKIDTQYF.